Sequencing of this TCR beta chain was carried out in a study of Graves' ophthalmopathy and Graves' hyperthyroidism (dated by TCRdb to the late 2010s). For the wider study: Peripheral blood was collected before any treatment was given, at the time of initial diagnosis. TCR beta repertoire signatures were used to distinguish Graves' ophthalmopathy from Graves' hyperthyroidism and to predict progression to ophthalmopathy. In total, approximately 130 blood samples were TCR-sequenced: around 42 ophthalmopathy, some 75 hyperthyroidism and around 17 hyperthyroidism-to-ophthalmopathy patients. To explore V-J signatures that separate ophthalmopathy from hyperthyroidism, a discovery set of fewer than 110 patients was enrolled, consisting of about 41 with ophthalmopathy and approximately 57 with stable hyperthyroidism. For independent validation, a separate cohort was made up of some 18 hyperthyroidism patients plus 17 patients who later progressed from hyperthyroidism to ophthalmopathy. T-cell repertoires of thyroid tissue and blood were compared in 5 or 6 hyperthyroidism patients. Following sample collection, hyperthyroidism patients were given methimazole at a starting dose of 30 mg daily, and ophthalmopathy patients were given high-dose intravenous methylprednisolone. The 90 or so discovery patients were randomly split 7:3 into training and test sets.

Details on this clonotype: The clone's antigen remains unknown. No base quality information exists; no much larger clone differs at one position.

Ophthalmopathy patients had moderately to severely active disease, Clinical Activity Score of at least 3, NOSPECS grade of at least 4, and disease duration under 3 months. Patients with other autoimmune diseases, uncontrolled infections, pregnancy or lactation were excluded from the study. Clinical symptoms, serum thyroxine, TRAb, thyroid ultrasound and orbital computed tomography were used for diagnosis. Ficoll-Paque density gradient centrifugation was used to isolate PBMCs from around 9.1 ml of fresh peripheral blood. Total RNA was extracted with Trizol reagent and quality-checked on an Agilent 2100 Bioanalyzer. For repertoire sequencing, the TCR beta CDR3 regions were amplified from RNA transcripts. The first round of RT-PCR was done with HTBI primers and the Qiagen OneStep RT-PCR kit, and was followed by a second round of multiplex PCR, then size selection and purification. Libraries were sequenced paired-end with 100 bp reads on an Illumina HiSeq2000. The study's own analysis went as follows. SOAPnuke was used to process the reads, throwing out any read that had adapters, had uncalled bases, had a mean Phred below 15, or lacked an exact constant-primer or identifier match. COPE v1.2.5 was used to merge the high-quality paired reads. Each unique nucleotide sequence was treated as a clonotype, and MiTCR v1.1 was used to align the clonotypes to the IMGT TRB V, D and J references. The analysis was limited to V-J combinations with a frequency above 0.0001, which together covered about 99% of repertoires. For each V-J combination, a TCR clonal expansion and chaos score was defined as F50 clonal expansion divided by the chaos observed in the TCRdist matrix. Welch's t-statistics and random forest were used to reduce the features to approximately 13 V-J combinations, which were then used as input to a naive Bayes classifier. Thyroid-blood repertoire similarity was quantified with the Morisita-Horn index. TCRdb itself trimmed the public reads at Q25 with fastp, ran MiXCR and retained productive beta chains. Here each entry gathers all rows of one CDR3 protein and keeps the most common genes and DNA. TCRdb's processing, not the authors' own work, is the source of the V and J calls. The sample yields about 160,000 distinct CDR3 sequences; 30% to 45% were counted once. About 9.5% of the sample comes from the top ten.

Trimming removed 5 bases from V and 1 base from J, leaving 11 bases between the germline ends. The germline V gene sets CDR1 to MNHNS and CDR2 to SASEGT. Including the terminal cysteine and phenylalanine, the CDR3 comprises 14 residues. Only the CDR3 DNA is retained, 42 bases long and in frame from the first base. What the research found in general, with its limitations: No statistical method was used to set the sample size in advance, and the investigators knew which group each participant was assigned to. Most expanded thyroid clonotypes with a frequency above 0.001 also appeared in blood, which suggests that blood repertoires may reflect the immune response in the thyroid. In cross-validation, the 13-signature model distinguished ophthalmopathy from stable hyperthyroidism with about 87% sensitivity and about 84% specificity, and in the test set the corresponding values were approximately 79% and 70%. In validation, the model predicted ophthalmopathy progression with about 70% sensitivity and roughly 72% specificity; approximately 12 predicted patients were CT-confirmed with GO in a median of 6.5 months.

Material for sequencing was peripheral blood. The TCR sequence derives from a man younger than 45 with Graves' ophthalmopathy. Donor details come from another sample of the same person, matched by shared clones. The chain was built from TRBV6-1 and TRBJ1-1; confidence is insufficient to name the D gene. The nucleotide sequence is TGTGCCAGCAGTCCCCTGATACCGAACACTGAAGCTTTCTTT. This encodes CASSPLIPNTEAFF.